This record concerns one TCR beta chain sequence. Its cognate antigen is unknown. This record belongs to a study of neoadjuvant nivolumab and ipilimumab in lung cancer. Study-level points and caveats: Pretherapy blood TCR richness correlated positively with resected tumor richness. TCR clonality did not significantly correlate with pathologic tumor regression. From pretherapy to surgery, tumor richness and clonality rose with dual therapy. TCR receptors were sequenced in few samples.

Germline values: CDR1 SGHTA, CDR2 FQGNSA. This CDR3 spans 17 amino acids. With 4 bases clipped from V and 5 bases from J, the junction kept 6 bases outside the gene matches. Repertoires were generated with immunoSEQ multiplex PCR, while TCRdb's copy carries only in-frame clones and drops some. The sample holds about 27,000 clones; about 70% are singletons and the top ten take roughly 18%. The clonotype comes from an adult with non-small cell lung cancer. V usage is TRBV7-2 and J usage is TRBJ2-3; 16 positions match TRBD2. The specimen comprised tumor tissue, sampled after neoadjuvant nivolumab, alone or with ipilimumab, at or shortly before surgery. The CDR3 region has the DNA TGTGCCAGCAGCTCCGGGACTAGCGGGGGGGCCATAGATACGCAGTATTTT. Amino acid sequence: CASSSGTSGGAIDTQYF.